This T cell receptor (beta chain) originates from a study of cytomegalovirus exposure and HLA in healthy donors. PCR involved 60 Vbeta and 13 Jbeta primers. The protocol was immunoSEQ multiplex PCR, while the TCRdb copy is restricted to in-frame clones and leaves out a portion. The table lists 90,000 to 120,000 clones, approximately 84% of them singletons. The V gene's germline CDR1 is MNHNS and CDR2 SASEGT. The CDR3 extends over 13 amino acids. V was pared by 0 bases and J by 8 bases, with 10 bases between. Sequencing was performed on PBMCs. The J gene is TRBJ1-2, the V gene TRBV6-1; tentative D call: TRBD1 (6 bases). The receptor's source is a man aged 25 to 40 in good health and CMV-seronegative. This chain's CDR3 is CASSEAGQLGYTF. CDR3 sequence (DNA): TGTGCCAGCAGTGAAGCTGGACAGTTAGGCTACACCTTC.